The 3 T cell receptor beta chains listed next were all sequenced from one sample in a study of control samples from healthy donors and cancer patients. Profiling relied on immunoSEQ multiplex PCR, and the TCRdb table lists in-frame clones only, not all of them. Seen here are hundreds of thousands of clones, about 80% observed once, and the top ten hold about 14%. The material sequenced was PBMCs. The source is a woman in her sixties with lung cancer.

In its sample, this clone was seen once. The chain has TRBV5-1 and TRBJ2-1; 11 nucleotides match TRBD2. J lost 6 bases, V lost 4 bases, and 6 bases had no gene match. Germline V gene sequence: CDR1 SGHRS, CDR2 YFSETQ. CDR3 size: 15 residues. CDR3 residues: CASSLTLAGGNEQFF. DNA for the CDR3: TGCGCCAGCAGCCTGACCCTAGCGGGAGGCAATGAGCAGTTCTTC.

This clone has a handful of counts. V and J are TRBV9 and TRBJ2-7; D remains unclear. The CDR3 runs to 12 residues. From germline, CDR1 is SGDLS and CDR2 YYNGEE. Trimming left V 0 bases short and J 6 bases short, with 7 bases between. The CDR3 protein is CASSVAAGEQYF. CDR3 in DNA: TGTGCCAGCAGCGTAGCTGCCGGCGAGCAGTACTTC.

This clone showed up many times. The V gene is TRBV11-3, the J gene TRBJ1-6, with no clear D. The CDR3 contains 13 residues. V lost 0 bases to trimming and J lost 6 bases, with 3 bases between them. CDR1 is SGHNT and CDR2 is YENEEA in the germline V gene. The CDR3 loop reads CASSLEANSPLHF. Written as DNA, the CDR3 is TGTGCCAGCAGCTTAGAGGCTAATTCACCCCTCCACTTT.